The clone carrying this TCR beta chain was counted ten times or more. Antigen: not known. Healthy controls were blood bank volunteers in Maryland, USA. The source of the sample is a study of neurological immune-mediated disorders. Broader study findings: Private repertoires in all groups were suggested by the finding that expanded clones across subjects shared no CDR3 amino acid sequences. The greatest TCR clonal expansion appeared in HTLV-1-associated myelopathy and the smallest, falling below healthy controls, in multiple sclerosis.

Germline V lookup: CDR1 DFQATT, CDR2 SNEGSKA (reference sequence). Trimming removed 6 bases from V and 4 bases from J; junction bases left unmatched: 14. This CDR3 has 15 residues. Template-switch 5'RACE cDNA synthesis added a 10-nucleotide unique molecular identifier. A single record per CDR3 protein comes from TCRdb applying MiXCR to the 5' RACE reads. The table records under 85,000 distinct CDR3 sequences, about 9.3% of them present only once. Sequencing used PBMCs. This sequence originates from a man aged 40-55 years in good health. The genes are TRBV20-1 and TRBJ2-5, with 7 bases matching TRBD1. The DNA for the CDR3 is TGCAGTGCCTACGATGGGACAGAGTGGGGAGAGACCCAGTACTTC. Translating gives CSAYDGTEWGETQYF.